Listed below are T cell receptor beta chains from one sample, sequenced in a study of CD8+ T cells in alopecia areata. Clones were sequenced by immunoSEQ multiplex PCR, and TCRdb holds only the in-frame ones, with some missing. The data show about 37,000 clones, with approximately 54% seen just once and about 1.7% held by the top ten. Source material: CD4+ Tregs sorted from blood. These receptor sequences come from a human donor with alopecia areata. The CDR3 runs from the conserved cysteine through the conserved F or W. A D gene is named only where the DNA matches it firmly. Clone size is shown for a subset of rows, as once, few, many or a class of expanded clone.

V: TRBV20-1
size: -
J: TRBJ2-5
D: -
CDR3: CSARGETQYF
DNA: TGCAGTGCTAGAGGGGAGACCCAGTACTTC

V: TRBV27
size: -
J: TRBJ2-1
D: TRBD2
CDR3: CASSPPGLAGGFYNEQFF
DNA: TGTGCCAGCAGTCCTCCGGGACTAGCGGGAGGTTTCTACAATGAGCAGTTCTTC

V: TRBV5-1
size: -
J: TRBJ2-4
D: -
CDR3: CASSLAGGGPGKNIQYF
DNA: TGCGCCAGCAGCTTGGCCGGTGGGGGCCCTGGCAAAAACATTCAGTACTTC

V: TRBV7-2
size: -
J: TRBJ1-2
D: -
CDR3: CASSLAFRGRTIYGYTF
DNA: TGTGCCAGCAGCTTAGCGTTTAGGGGACGGACCATCTATGGCTACACCTTC

V: TRBV28
size: -
J: TRBJ1-2
D: -
CDR3: CASREGSYYGYTF
DNA: TGTGCCAGCAGAGAGGGTAGTTACTATGGCTACACCTTC

V: TRBV5-1
size: -
J: TRBJ1-1
D: -
CDR3: CASSSDRGTEAFF
DNA: TGCGCCAGCAGCTCTGACAGAGGGACTGAAGCTTTCTTT

V: TRBV27
size: -
J: TRBJ2-2
D: TRBD1
CDR3: CASSYDRGHTGELFF
DNA: TGTGCCAGCAGTTACGACAGGGGGCACACCGGGGAGCTGTTTTTT

V: TRBV29-1
size: few
J: TRBJ2-3
D: TRBD2
CDR3: CSVIPAGGLDTQYF
DNA: TGCAGCGTTATCCCTGCGGGGGGGCTAGATACGCAGTATTTT

V: TRBV5-1
size: -
J: TRBJ2-1
D: -
CDR3: CASSLAVRKRTGWYNEQFF
DNA: TGCGCCAGCAGCTTGGCCGTAAGGAAAAGGACCGGTTGGTACAATGAGCAGTTCTTC

V: TRBV7-8
size: few
J: TRBJ2-4
D: -
CDR3: CASSLLPRFGIQYF
DNA: TGTGCCAGCAGCTTATTACCCCGTTTCGGCATTCAGTACTTC

V: TRBV7-2
size: -
J: TRBJ2-3
D: TRBD2
CDR3: CASSLRLAGWADTQYF
DNA: TGTGCCAGCAGCCTCCGACTAGCGGGTTGGGCAGATACGCAGTATTTT

V: TRBV5-1
size: -
J: TRBJ1-1
D: -
CDR3: CASSLQGRGVTEAFF
DNA: TGCGCCAGCAGCTTACAGGGAAGAGGGGTCACTGAAGCTTTCTTT

V: TRBV27
size: -
J: TRBJ2-3
D: -
CDR3: CASSRTAFYTQYF
DNA: TGTGCCAGCAGCCGGACAGCTTTTTATACGCAGTATTTT

V: TRBV4-2
size: -
J: TRBJ2-2
D: TRBD2
CDR3: CASSQETGGNTGELFF
DNA: TGTGCCAGCAGCCAAGAGACGGGGGGGAACACCGGGGAGCTGTTTTTT

V: TRBV27
size: -
J: TRBJ1-2
D: TRBD1
CDR3: CASSSLGQGEYGYTF
DNA: TGTGCCAGCAGTTCCCTAGGACAGGGGGAGTATGGCTACACCTTC

V: TRBV7-2
size: -
J: TRBJ2-7
D: -
CDR3: CASSRVAYEQYF
DNA: TGTGCCAGCAGCCGGGTGGCCTACGAGCAGTACTTC

V: TRBV19
size: -
J: TRBJ1-4
D: -
CDR3: CASSGSWAEKLFF
DNA: TGTGCCAGTAGTGGATCCTGGGCGGAAAAACTGTTTTTT

V: TRBV7-8
size: -
J: TRBJ2-1
D: TRBD1
CDR3: CASSKGQFYNEQFF
DNA: TGTGCCAGCAGCAAGGGACAGTTCTACAATGAGCAGTTCTTC

V: TRBV6-1
size: once
J: TRBJ2-5
D: -
CDR3: CASSEGQAQYF
DNA: TGTGCCAGCAGTGAAGGCCAAGCCCAGTACTTC

V: TRBV18
size: -
J: TRBJ2-4
D: -
CDR3: CASSPRDVRLLGRNIQYF
DNA: TGTGCCAGCTCACCAAGAGACGTCAGGCTATTGGGGAGAAACATTCAGTACTTC

V: TRBV5-1
size: -
J: TRBJ1-1
D: -
CDR3: CASSLYPGGGTEAFF
DNA: TGCGCCAGCAGCTTGTACCCGGGAGGAGGCACTGAAGCTTTCTTT

V: TRBV7-2
size: -
J: TRBJ2-1
D: TRBD2
CDR3: CASSSSGLAGKTYNEQFF
DNA: TGTGCCAGCAGCTCGTCGGGACTAGCGGGAAAGACCTACAATGAGCAGTTCTTC

V: TRBV7-2
size: -
J: TRBJ1-5
D: -
CDR3: CASSFSSGLPQHF
DNA: TGTGCCAGCAGCTTTAGTAGCGGTTTACCCCAGCATTTT

V: TRBV27
size: few
J: TRBJ2-7
D: -
CDR3: CASSLVEAGSYEQYF
DNA: TGTGCCAGCAGTTTAGTTGAGGCGGGTTCCTACGAGCAGTACTTC

V: TRBV11-1
size: -
J: TRBJ2-3
D: TRBD1
CDR3: CASSSPGQGAGIDTQYF
DNA: TGTGCCAGCAGCTCTCCTGGACAGGGGGCGGGTATCGATACGCAGTATTTT

V: TRBV7-9
size: -
J: TRBJ2-3
D: -
CDR3: CASSFRSWGTDTQYF
DNA: TGTGCCAGCAGCTTTAGGTCATGGGGCACAGATACGCAGTATTTT

V: TRBV28
size: -
J: TRBJ2-7
D: TRBD1
CDR3: CASSLRTSDRSSYEQYF
DNA: TGTGCCAGCAGTCTGCGAACCTCGGACAGGAGCTCCTACGAGCAGTACTTC

V: TRBV4-3
size: -
J: TRBJ1-2
D: -
CDR3: CASSLVGGFGYTF
DNA: TGCGCCAGCAGCCTTGTCGGGGGCTTTGGCTACACCTTC

V: TRBV7-9
size: -
J: TRBJ2-5
D: -
CDR3: CASSRKTGEETQYF
DNA: TGTGCCAGCAGCCGTAAGACTGGAGAAGAGACCCAGTACTTC

V: TRBV6-6
size: -
J: TRBJ2-4
D: TRBD1
CDR3: CASSYSRDRGGIQYF
DNA: TGTGCCAGCAGTTACTCTCGGGACAGGGGAGGCATTCAGTACTTC

V: TRBV19
size: -
J: TRBJ2-2
D: TRBD2
CDR3: CASNPWGLAGGANTGELFF
DNA: TGTGCCAGTAATCCCTGGGGACTAGCGGGGGGCGCGAACACCGGGGAGCTGTTTTTT

V: TRBV7-2
size: few
J: TRBJ2-7
D: TRBD2
CDR3: CASSLTSGSSYEQYF
DNA: TGTGCCAGCAGCTTGACTAGCGGGAGCTCCTACGAGCAGTACTTC

V: TRBV23-1
size: once
J: TRBJ2-3
D: TRBD1
CDR3: CASSRLGQGVADTQYF
DNA: TGCGCCAGCAGTCGTTTAGGGCAGGGGGTAGCAGATACGCAGTATTTT

V: TRBV19
size: -
J: TRBJ1-2
D: -
CDR3: CASSMPQKLDGYTF
DNA: TGTGCCAGTAGTATGCCACAAAAGCTGGATGGCTACACCTTC

V: TRBV18
size: few
J: TRBJ2-6
D: -
CDR3: CASRQGMAANVLTF
DNA: TGTGCCAGCCGCCAGGGGATGGCGGCCAACGTCCTGACTTTC

V: TRBV5-1
size: -
J: TRBJ2-2
D: -
CDR3: CASSLALAANTGELFF
DNA: TGCGCCAGCAGCTTGGCCTTGGCAGCGAACACCGGGGAGCTGTTTTTT

V: TRBV6-5
size: once
J: TRBJ2-7
D: -
CDR3: CASRYSIGREQYF
DNA: TGTGCCAGCAGATACTCTATCGGCCGCGAGCAGTACTTC

V: TRBV28
size: -
J: TRBJ1-5
D: TRBD1
CDR3: CASSFQVGTDSNQPQHF
DNA: TGTGCCAGCAGTTTCCAAGTCGGGACAGATAGCAATCAGCCCCAGCATTTT

V: TRBV7-2
size: -
J: TRBJ1-4
D: -
CDR3: CASSSRPAATNEKLFF
DNA: TGTGCCAGCAGCTCCAGACCTGCTGCAACTAATGAAAAACTGTTTTTT

V: TRBV7-2
size: few
J: TRBJ2-7
D: -
CDR3: CASSSYRVNTYEQYF
DNA: TGTGCCAGCAGCTCATACAGGGTTAACACCTACGAGCAGTACTTC

V: TRBV6-4
size: few
J: TRBJ1-2
D: -
CDR3: CASSPGPGSLFGYTF
DNA: TGTGCCAGCAGCCCCGGGCCGGGAAGTCTTTTTGGCTACACCTTC

V: TRBV5-6
size: -
J: TRBJ2-6
D: TRBD2
CDR3: CAMKAGGPSSGANVLTF
DNA: TGTGCCATGAAAGCGGGAGGGCCTTCCTCTGGGGCCAACGTCCTGACTTTC

V: TRBV10-1
size: -
J: TRBJ2-3
D: -
CDR3: CASSESGGDTQYF
DNA: TGCGCCAGCAGTGAGTCGGGAGGAGATACGCAGTATTTT

V: TRBV2
size: -
J: TRBJ2-3
D: -
CDR3: CASNLQGGADTQYF
DNA: TGTGCCAGCAATCTACAGGGTGGCGCAGATACGCAGTATTTT

V: TRBV4-3
size: -
J: TRBJ2-1
D: -
CDR3: CASSQGQGPYNEQFF
DNA: TGCGCCAGCAGCCAAGGGCAGGGGCCCTACAATGAGCAGTTCTTC

V: TRBV21-1
size: -
J: TRBJ2-7
D: -
CDR3: CASSKFRDRPYEQYF
DNA: TGTGCCAGCAGCAAATTTAGGGACAGGCCCTACGAGCAGTACTTC

V: TRBV2
size: -
J: TRBJ2-1
D: -
CDR3: CASSLYNEQFF
DNA: TGTGCCAGCAGTCTCTACAATGAGCAGTTCTTC

V: TRBV5-1
size: few
J: TRBJ1-1
D: TRBD1
CDR3: CASSLGQGGTEAFF
DNA: TGCGCCAGCAGCTTGGGACAGGGCGGCACTGAAGCTTTCTTT

V: TRBV15
size: -
J: TRBJ2-3
D: -
CDR3: CATSTRDRSYTDTQYF
DNA: TGTGCCACCAGCACCCGAGACAGGTCCTACACAGATACGCAGTATTTT

V: TRBV5-1
size: -
J: TRBJ1-1
D: -
CDR3: CASSSGSPNTEAFF
DNA: TGCGCCAGCAGCTCAGGCTCCCCTAACACTGAAGCTTTCTTT

V: TRBV5-1
size: -
J: TRBJ1-1
D: TRBD1
CDR3: CASSSTGQGNTEAFF
DNA: TGCGCCAGCAGCTCGACGGGACAGGGGAACACTGAAGCTTTCTTT

V: TRBV7-2
size: medium-sized
J: TRBJ2-5
D: -
CDR3: CASSFGQRQETQYF
DNA: TGTGCCAGCAGCTTCGGACAGAGACAAGAGACCCAGTACTTC

V: TRBV9
size: -
J: TRBJ2-2
D: -
CDR3: CASSVDQARELFF
DNA: TGTGCCAGCAGCGTCGATCAGGCCCGGGAGCTGTTTTTT

V: TRBV18
size: -
J: TRBJ2-1
D: TRBD2
CDR3: CASSSATTSGNEQFF
DNA: TGTGCCAGCTCCTCCGCGACGACTAGCGGCAATGAGCAGTTCTTC

V: TRBV28
size: -
J: TRBJ1-2
D: -
CDR3: CASSSPGDIGYTF
DNA: TGTGCCAGCAGTTCACCGGGCGATATCGGCTACACCTTC

V: TRBV27
size: few
J: TRBJ2-6
D: -
CDR3: CASSSRNSGANVLTF
DNA: TGTGCCAGCAGTTCTCGGAATTCTGGGGCCAACGTCCTGACTTTC

V: TRBV28
size: -
J: TRBJ2-3
D: TRBD2
CDR3: CASSSPGLGSWGTDTQYF
DNA: TGTGCCAGCAGTTCTCCGGGACTAGGATCCTGGGGGACAGATACGCAGTATTTT

V: TRBV9
size: -
J: TRBJ2-2
D: -
CDR3: CASSVAPMRTGELFF
DNA: TGTGCCAGCAGCGTAGCCCCAATGAGAACCGGGGAGCTGTTTTTT